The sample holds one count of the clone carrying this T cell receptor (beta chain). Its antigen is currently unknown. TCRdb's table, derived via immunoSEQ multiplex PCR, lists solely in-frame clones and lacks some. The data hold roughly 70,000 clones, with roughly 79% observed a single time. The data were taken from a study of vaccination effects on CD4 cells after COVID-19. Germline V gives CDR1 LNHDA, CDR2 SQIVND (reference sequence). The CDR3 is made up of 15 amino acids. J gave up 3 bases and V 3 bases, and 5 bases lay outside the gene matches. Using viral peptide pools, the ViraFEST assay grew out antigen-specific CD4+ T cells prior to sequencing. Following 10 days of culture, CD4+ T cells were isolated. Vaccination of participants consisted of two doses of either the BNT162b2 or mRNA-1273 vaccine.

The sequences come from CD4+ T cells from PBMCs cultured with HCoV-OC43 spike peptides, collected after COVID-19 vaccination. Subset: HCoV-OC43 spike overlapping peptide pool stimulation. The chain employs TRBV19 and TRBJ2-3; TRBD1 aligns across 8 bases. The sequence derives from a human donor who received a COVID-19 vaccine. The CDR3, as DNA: TGTGCCAGTAGTATTTTTACAGGGGGAACAGATACGCAGTATTTT. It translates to CASSIFTGGTDTQYF.